This entry is about one T cell receptor (beta chain). The data originate from a study of shared clonotypes between healthy human individuals. Each PCR replicate from the sorted subsets contained 150 to 200 ng DNA, which is about 31,000 T cell genomes. Assay: immunoSEQ multiplex PCR; the TCRdb copy retains only in-frame clones and omits some. The profile shows approximately 640,000 clones, 72% of them singletons. V was pared by 5 bases and J by 1 base, with 18 bases between. The CDR3 loop spans 16 amino acids. The germline gives CDR1 ENHRY, CDR2 SYGVKD. The chain joins TRBV10-3 to TRBJ2-7; TRBD1 might be the D (8 bases). Input material: memory CD4+ T cells sorted from blood. Documented subset: CD45RA-negative fraction. The source is a woman aged 30 to 39 in good health. As DNA, the CDR3 is TGTGCCATCAGTAACCTAGGACAGGGAGGGTCCTACGAGCAGTACTTC. This translates into CAISNLGQGGSYEQYF.